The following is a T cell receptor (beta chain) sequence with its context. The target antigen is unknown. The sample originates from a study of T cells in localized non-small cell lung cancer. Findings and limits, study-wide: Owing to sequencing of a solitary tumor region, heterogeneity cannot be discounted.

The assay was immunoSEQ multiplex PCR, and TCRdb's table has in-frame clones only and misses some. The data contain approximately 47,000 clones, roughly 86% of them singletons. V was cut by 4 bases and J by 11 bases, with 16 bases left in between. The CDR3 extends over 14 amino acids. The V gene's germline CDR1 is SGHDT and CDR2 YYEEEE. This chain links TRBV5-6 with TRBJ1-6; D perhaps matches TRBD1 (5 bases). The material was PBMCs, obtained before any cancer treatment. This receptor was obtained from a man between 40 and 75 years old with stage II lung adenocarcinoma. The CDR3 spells CASSRWGQGAPLHF. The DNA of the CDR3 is TGTGCCAGCAGCCGTTGGGGTCAGGGCGCACCCCTCCACTTT.